A single sample is the source of the 16 T cell receptor beta chains below, sequenced in a study of TIL therapy for anti-PD-1-resistant metastatic lung cancer. Documented time point: pre-treatment sample, taken before nivolumab and TIL therapy. Tumor tissue came from excised metastases, mostly pleural nodules or supraclavicular lymph nodes. Sequencing used immunoSEQ v3. TCRdb's table, derived via immunoSEQ multiplex PCR, lists solely in-frame clones and lacks some. The table has about 100,000 clones, roughly 65% seen once. Source: tumor tissue, taken at baseline. The source of these receptors is a person aged 25 to 85 with non-small cell lung cancer.

Regarding this clone: One junction end does not reproduce the germline sequence, and a read error may be involved. The CDR3 nucleotides read TGTGCCAGCAGTCCCTCACCCGGGACTAGCGGGGGGGCCCTCTTC. This gives the protein CASSPSPGTSGGALF. The chain recombines TRBV28 with TRBJ2-1; 16 bases fit TRBD2. The CDR3 contains 15 residues. Germline V lookup: CDR1 MDHEN, CDR2 SYDVKM.

The CDR3 protein is CASSYTPAGGGELFF. The CDR3 DNA reads TGTGCCAGCAGTTACACACCGGCGGGGGGCGGGGAGCTGTTTTTT. This rearrangement joins TRBV6-2 or TRBV6-3 to TRBJ2-2, with 8 nucleotides matching TRBD2. With 2 bases clipped from V and 7 bases from J, the junction kept 6 bases outside the gene matches. Per the germline V gene, CDR1 is MNHEY and CDR2 is SVGEGT. The CDR3 has 15 residues.

This chain links TRBV28 with TRBJ2-2; 8 bases line up with TRBD1. The trim removed 6 bases at V and 7 bases at J, leaving 10 bases unmatched. Germline V gene lookup returns CDR1 MDHEN and CDR2 SYDVKM. CDR3 size: 15 residues. In nucleotides, the CDR3 is TGTGCCAGCAGACCTAGGACAGGGAAGGTCGGGGAGCTGTTTTTT. Translating it yields CASRPRTGKVGELFF.

This chain connects TRBV5-1 to TRBJ2-1; TRBD2 agrees at 11 bases. Trimming took 4 bases from V and 0 from J; bases not matched to a gene: 9. From germline, CDR1 is SGHRS and CDR2 YFSETQ. This CDR3 region has 18 residues. The CDR3, as DNA: TGCGCCAGCAGCCCGGGGACTAGCGGTACCAGCTCCTACAATGAGCAGTTCTTC. Translating gives CASSPGTSGTSSYNEQFF. Together with reference TRBV5-1 and TRBJ2-1, the CDR3 gives the full variable domain: KAGVTQTPRYLIKTRGQQVTLSCSPISGHRSVSWYQQTPGQGLQFLFEYFSETQRNKGNFPGRFSGRQFSNSRSEMNVSTLELGDSALYLCASSPGTSGTSSYNEQFFGPGTRLTVL.

The J gene is TRBJ2-1, the V gene TRBV7-3, with 13 bases aligning to TRBD2. Trimming took 5 bases from V and 6 from J; bases not matched to a gene: 16. The CDR3 length is 19 residues. The germline CDR1 and CDR2 sequences are SGHTA and FQGTGA. This chain's CDR3 is CASSPIGTSGIGRGNEQFF. The CDR3 DNA sequence: TGTGCCAGCAGCCCGATTGGGACTAGCGGGATAGGTAGGGGCAATGAGCAGTTCTTC.

This clone appeared a few times. The chain links TRBV15 to TRBJ2-2; either TRBD1 or TRBD2 may supply D (5 bases each). Trimming removed 4 bases from V and 7 bases from J, with 10 bases in between. The germline V gene encodes CDR1 LNHNV and CDR2 YYDKDF (reference sequence). This CDR3 has 13 amino acids. The CDR3 nucleotides read TGTGCCACCAGCACAGAGGGGATCGGGGAGCTGTTTTTT. This encodes CATSTEGIGELFF.

This clone was recorded a few times. V gene TRBV28 combines with J gene TRBJ1-5; D gene uncertain. CDR1 is MDHEN and CDR2 is SYDVKM in the germline V gene. Trimming stripped 3 bases from V and 1 base from J, with 4 bases between. This CDR3 is built from 13 residues. CDR3 protein: CASSFYSNQPQHF. The DNA of the CDR3 is TGTGCCAGCAGTTTCTACAGCAATCAGCCCCAGCATTTT.

This chain connects TRBV12-5 to TRBJ1-3; a weak D match, TRBD1 (6 bases). The CDR3 consists of 16 residues. Germline V gene sequence: CDR1 LGHNT, CDR2 FRNRAP. Trimming left V 6 bases short and J 7 bases short, with 22 bases between. CDR3 bases: TGTGCTAGTGGCCCCCTCCCTCCCTACAGGGTCAACACCATATATTTT. Translating gives CASGPLPPYRVNTIYF.

In its sample, this clone was seen a few times. V is TRBV19 and J is TRBJ1-6; D not certain. The CDR3 spans 13 residues. Trimming stripped 6 bases from V and 10 bases from J, with 13 bases between. CDR1 and CDR2 from the germline V gene are LNHDA and SQIVND (reference sequence). The chain's CDR3 is CASSPLNGSPLHF. CDR3 coding DNA: TGTGCCAGTAGCCCCCTTAACGGGTCACCCCTCCACTTT.

The chain combines TRBV30 with TRBJ2-1, with 10 bases fitting TRBD2. CDR3 length equals 15 residues. CDR1 and CDR2 from the germline V gene are GTSNPN and SVGIG (reference sequence). V lost 2 bases to trimming and J lost 3 bases; unmatched junction nucleotides: 4. The CDR3 loop is CAWSQREGLYNEQFF. The CDR3 coding sequence is TGTGCCTGGAGTCAGCGGGAGGGCCTCTACAATGAGCAGTTCTTC.

As for this clone: A read error may account for a junction end that differs from germline. The chain combines TRBV4-3 with TRBJ2-2; 9 bases are a match to TRBD1. This CDR3 contains 15 residues. Germline V gene lookup returns CDR1 LGHNA and CDR2 YSLEER. Here the CDR3 DNA reads TGCGCCAGCAGCACCCGACAGGGGGGCACCGGGGAGCTGCTTTTT. As protein: CASSTRQGGTGELLF.

The table lists this clone with a few counts. This sequence joins TRBV19 and TRBJ1-3, with D perhaps matching TRBD1 (6 bases). CDR3 length: 16 amino acids. Germline CDR1 reads LNHDA; CDR2 reads SQIVND (reference sequence). Trimming took 7 bases from V and 0 from J, leaving 16 bases between them. The DNA for the CDR3 is TGTGCCAGTACCCGGGGGGGGGCGATCTCTGGAAACACCATATATTTT. It codes for CASTRGGAISGNTIYF.

V usage is TRBV6-2 or TRBV6-3 and J usage is TRBJ2-1; 7 nucleotides agree with TRBD1. Germline V CDR1 and CDR2: MNHEY, SVGEGT. The trim removed 6 bases at V and 8 bases at J, leaving 4 bases unmatched. This CDR3 is 12 amino acids long. The CDR3 DNA sequence: TGTGCCAGCAGCAACAGGGGCGATGAGCAGTTCTTC. It is translated as CASSNRGDEQFF.

The chain joins TRBV7-6 to TRBJ2-1; 8 bases are shared with TRBD2. V lost 4 bases to trimming and J lost 7 bases; unmatched junction nucleotides: 15. The CDR3 is 17 amino acids. Germline loops: CDR1 SGHVS, CDR2 FNYEAQ. CDR3 residues: CASSWTSPPPSVNEQFF. In DNA, the CDR3 is TGTGCCAGCAGCTGGACTAGCCCGCCTCCCTCGGTGAATGAGCAGTTCTTC.

This clone was seen a handful of times. The chain links TRBV5-1 to TRBJ1-4, with 9 bases aligning to TRBD1. The CDR3 runs 15 residues. CDR1 and CDR2 from the germline V gene are SGHRS and YFSETQ. V was pared by 2 bases and J by 8 bases, with 7 bases of the junction left unmatched. The CDR3 region is CASSLRQGEGEKLFF. CDR3 nucleotide sequence: TGCGCCAGCAGCTTACGACAGGGGGAGGGGGAAAAACTGTTTTTT.

This clone was seen just once. This chain's CDR3 is CASSFGLGQETQYF. DNA of the CDR3: TGTGCCAGCAGCTTCGGGCTAGGCCAAGAGACCCAGTACTTC. The chain employs TRBV7-9 and TRBJ2-5; unclear D gene. The V end lost 3 bases, the J end lost 1 base, and 9 bases lay between the germline ends. The CDR3 totals 14 residues. In germline, CDR1 is SEHNR, CDR2 FQNEAQ (reference sequence).